This T cell receptor (beta chain) was found in a study of identical twins. Points from the study as a whole: Out-of-frame beta chain sequences displayed weaker excess sharing between twins.

This clonotype was recorded at least ten times. The antigen is undetermined. There are 13 residues in the CDR3. The germline V gene has CDR1 SQVTM and CDR2 ANQGSEA. V lost 4 bases to trimming and J lost 3 bases, with 12 bases between them. Via MiXCR, TCRdb re-called the 5' RACE reads, giving one row per CDR3 protein. The sample lists about 690,000 distinct CDR3 sequences, around 6% occurring once. Sample: naive T cells sorted from blood. This sequence was found in a man aged 18 to 35 in good health. The V gene is TRBV29-1, the J gene TRBJ1-1; D is ambiguous. The CDR3 loop reads CSVGSLRDTEAFF. CDR3 DNA sequence: TGCAGCGTTGGGTCCTTAAGGGACACTGAAGCTTTCTTT. Combining the CDR3 with reference TRBV29-1 and TRBJ1-1 gives the whole variable domain SAVISQKPSRDICQRGTSLTIQCQVDSQVTMMFWYRQQPGQSLTLIATANQGSEATYESGFVIDKFPISRPNLTFSTLTVSNMSPEDSSIYLCSVGSLRDTEAFFGQGTRLTVV.